These 10 T cell receptor beta chains were all obtained from the same sample, sequenced in a study of T-cell memory formation after mild COVID-19. TCRdb called the 5' RACE reads again in MiXCR, with one record for every CDR3 protein. This sample has approximately 210,000 distinct CDR3 sequences; under 12% occur once, and the top ten carry approximately 3%. Sequenced material: PBMCs or a T cell subset sorted from them (not recorded which). The receptors stem from a man aged 18 to 35 who had mild COVID-19 (a few samples of this study predate the infection). Cell type and time point are not known.

This clonotype has just a few counts. This chain joins TRBV7-2 and TRBJ1-4; D possibly corresponds to TRBD1 (6 bases). Trimming took off 5 bases at V and 7 bases at J, with 11 bases between the two ends. There are 13 residues in the CDR3. Germline loops: CDR1 SGHTA, CDR2 FQGNSA. The CDR3 region has the DNA TGTGCCAGCAGCCAAAGGACAGTTGAAAAACTGTTTTTT. Encoded protein: CASSQRTVEKLFF. The full variable domain, rest sourced from reference TRBV7-2 and TRBJ1-4, is GAGVSQSPSNKVTEKGKDVELRCDPISGHTALYWYRQSLGQGLEFLIYFQGNSAPDKSGLPSDRFSAERTGGSVSTLTIQRTQQEDSAVYLCASSQRTVEKLFFGSGTQLSVL.

This clonotype was observed a handful of times. The chain couples TRBV5-5 to TRBJ1-3; D perhaps matches TRBD1 (6 bases). Germline values: CDR1 SGHKS, CDR2 YYEKEE (reference sequence). V was cut by 4 bases and J by 4 bases, with 15 bases left in between. The CDR3 runs 15 residues. CDR3 DNA sequence: TGTGCCAGCAGCCGTACAACAGGGACCGGAAACACCATATATTTT. Translating gives CASSRTTGTGNTIYF. The full variable domain, with the rest looked up from reference TRBV5-5 and TRBJ1-3, is DAGVTQSPTHLIKTRGQQVTLRCSPISGHKSVSWYQQVLGQGPQFIFQYYEKEERGRGNFPDRFSARQFPNYSSELNVNALLLGDSALYLCASSRTTGTGNTIYFGEGSWLTVV.

This clonotype has more than one count but fewer than ten. The rearrangement joins TRBV12-3 or TRBV12-4 to TRBJ1-1; no firm D call. The CDR3 length is 11 residues. Deletions cut 6 bases from V and 1 base from J, with 3 bases between. This CDR3 is CASSRNTEAFF. CDR3 DNA: TGTGCCAGCAGCCGGAACACTGAAGCTTTCTTT.

In its sample, this clonotype was seen a few times. The chain couples TRBV5-1 to TRBJ1-3, with D uncertain. Trimming left V 4 bases short and J 8 bases short, with 10 bases between. Germline V gene lookup returns CDR1 SGHRS and CDR2 YFSETQ. The CDR3 length is 12 residues. The CDR3 nucleotides are TGCGCCAGCAGCCCCGGCTGGGACACCATATATTTT. As protein: CASSPGWDTIYF.

This rearrangement joins TRBV15 to TRBJ2-1, with D perhaps TRBD1 (6 bases). V gave up 4 bases and J gave up 0 bases, with 10 bases separating them. CDR1 is LNHNV, CDR2 YYDKDF, per germline (reference sequence). The CDR3 has 15 amino acids. CDR3 nucleotides: TGTGCCACCAGCACGGACAGTCCCTCCTACAATGAGCAGTTCTTC. It codes for CATSTDSPSYNEQFF. The variable domain in full, with the rest retrieved from reference TRBV15 and TRBJ2-1, is DAMVIQNPRYQVTQFGKPVTLSCSQTLNHNVMYWYQQKSSQAPKLLFHYYDKDFNNEADTPDNFQSRRPNTSFCFLDIRSPGLGDTAMYLCATSTDSPSYNEQFFGPGTRLTVL.

V is TRBV7-2 and J is TRBJ2-1; perhaps TRBD2 as D (5 bases). This CDR3 has 17 amino acids. Between the trimmed V and J ends, which lost 2 bases and 6 bases, there was a span of 20 bases. Per the germline V gene, CDR1 is SGHTA and CDR2 is FQGNSA. The CDR3 nucleotides are TGTGCCAGCAGCTTATGGGTTGGTCGGGATGGGTTCAATGAGCAGTTCTTC. Encoded protein: CASSLWVGRDGFNEQFF.

This clonotype was detected only a few times. This chain links TRBV18 with TRBJ1-6; no clear D. CDR1 is KGHSH and CDR2 is LQKENI in the germline V gene. The length of the CDR3 is 14 residues. The V and J ends lost 1 base and 13 bases respectively, with 14 bases between them. The CDR3 region is CASSPREGGSPLHF. The DNA of the CDR3 is TGTGCCAGCTCACCACGAGAGGGAGGTTCCCCCCTCCACTTT.

This clonotype was found a few times. The chain is built from TRBV10-2 and TRBJ2-1; 12 nucleotides agree with TRBD2. This CDR3 spans 14 amino acids. The V and J ends lost 7 bases and 8 bases, in that order; junction bases with no gene match: 6. The germline gives CDR1 WSHSY, CDR2 SAAADI. For the CDR3, the DNA is TGCGCCAGCACCGGACTAGCGGGGAATCATGAGCAGTTCTTC. Encoded protein: CASTGLAGNHEQFF.

The V gene is TRBV20-1, the J gene TRBJ1-6; D unclear. V dropped 3 bases and J dropped 7 bases, with 10 bases sitting between them. In germline, CDR1 is DFQATT, CDR2 SNEGSKA (reference sequence). This CDR3 is 13 amino acids long. CDR3 in DNA: TGCAGTGCTAGGAACGCGTTGAATTCACCCCTCCACTTT. Translated, it gives CSARNALNSPLHF.

As concerns this clonotype: A much larger clone lies a single base off, so this may be a read error. The genes are TRBV7-9 and TRBJ1-1; no clear D. The CDR3 runs 14 residues. Trimming took 0 bases from V and 1 from J, leaving 6 bases between them. The germline CDR1 and CDR2 sequences are SEHNR and FQNEAQ (reference sequence). This chain's CDR3 is CASSLAGSNTEAFF. The CDR3 DNA reads TGTGCCAGCAGCTTAGCAGGGTCGAACACTGAAGCTTTCTTT.